Presented here are 6 T cell receptor beta chains from one specimen sequenced in a study of cytomegalovirus exposure and HLA in healthy donors. Assay: immunoSEQ multiplex PCR; the TCRdb copy retains only in-frame clones and omits some. Here the sample spans some 320,000 clones, 87% being singletons. The sequenced sample was PBMCs. Source of these receptors: a woman in her thirties in good health and CMV-seropositive.

The chain is built from TRBV6-5 and TRBJ1-1; TRBD1 might be the D (6 bases). V dropped 6 bases and J dropped 5 bases, with 10 bases sitting between them. This CDR3 contains 12 residues. Looked up from germline, CDR1 is MNHEY and CDR2 is SVGAGI. The CDR3 loop reads CASSRTATEAFF. As DNA, the CDR3 is TGTGCCAGCAGCCGGACAGCGACTGAAGCTTTCTTT.

This clone has a handful of counts. The chain joins TRBV15 to TRBJ1-2; D ambiguous. Trimming took 4 bases from V and 3 from J, leaving 15 bases between them. Looked up from germline, CDR1 is LNHNV and CDR2 is YYDKDF (reference sequence). The CDR3 totals 15 residues. The CDR3 here is CATSNLPDLYYGYTF. CDR3 in DNA: TGTGCCACCAGCAACCTACCGGACCTATACTATGGCTACACCTTC. Supplemented by reference TRBV15 and TRBJ1-2, the full variable domain reads DAMVIQNPRYQVTQFGKPVTLSCSQTLNHNVMYWYQQKSSQAPKLLFHYYDKDFNNEADTPDNFQSRRPNTSFCFLDIRSPGLGDTAMYLCATSNLPDLYYGYTFGSGTRLTVV.

V usage is TRBV19 and J usage is TRBJ2-1; 15 bases line up with TRBD2. The germline gives CDR1 LNHDA, CDR2 SQIVND (reference sequence). With 4 bases clipped from V and 3 bases from J, the junction kept 13 bases outside the gene matches. CDR3 length: 20 residues. This CDR3 reads CASSSSFGTSGRSFYNEQFF. The DNA of the CDR3 is TGTGCCAGTAGTAGCTCTTTCGGGACTAGCGGGAGGAGTTTCTACAATGAGCAGTTCTTC.

The CDR3 protein is CASSDPNRGFSYEQYF. CDR3 DNA sequence: TGTGCCAGCAGTGATCCCAACAGAGGATTTTCCTACGAGCAGTACTTC. The gene calls are TRBV2 and TRBJ2-7; D remains ambiguous. This CDR3 region has 16 residues. With 3 bases removed from V and 1 base from J, the gap between germline ends came to 16 bases. Germline V gene lookup returns CDR1 SNHLY and CDR2 FYNNEI.

This clone has a single count. The chain recombines TRBV2 with TRBJ1-3; D gene ambiguous. The CDR3 length is 12 residues. Trimming shortened V by 6 bases and J by 4 bases, and 7 bases separated the two germline ends. Per germline, CDR1 SNHLY and CDR2 FYNNEI. CDR3 nucleotide sequence: TGTGCCAGCAGCACGCCCGGAAACACCATATATTTT. This encodes CASSTPGNTIYF.

The chain links TRBV15 to TRBJ1-3, with unresolved D. This CDR3 is 15 amino acids long. CDR1 LNHNV and CDR2 YYDKDF come from the germline V gene (reference sequence). Trimming left V 5 bases short and J 0 bases short, with 11 bases between. The CDR3 loop reads CATSPPGSSGNTIYF. CDR3 in DNA: TGTGCCACCAGCCCCCCGGGCTCCTCTGGAAACACCATATATTTT.